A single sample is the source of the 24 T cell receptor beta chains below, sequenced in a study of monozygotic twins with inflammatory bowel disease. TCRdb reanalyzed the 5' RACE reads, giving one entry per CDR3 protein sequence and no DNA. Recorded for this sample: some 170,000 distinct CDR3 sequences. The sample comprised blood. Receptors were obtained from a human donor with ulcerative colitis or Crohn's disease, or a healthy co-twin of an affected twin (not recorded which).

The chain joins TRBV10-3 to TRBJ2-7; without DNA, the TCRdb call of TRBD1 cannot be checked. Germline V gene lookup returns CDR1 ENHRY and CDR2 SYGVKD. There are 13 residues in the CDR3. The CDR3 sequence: CAIRSQDSYEQYF.

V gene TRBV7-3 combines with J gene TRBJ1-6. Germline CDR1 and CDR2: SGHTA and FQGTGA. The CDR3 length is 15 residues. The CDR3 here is CASSLMVGGNSPLHF.

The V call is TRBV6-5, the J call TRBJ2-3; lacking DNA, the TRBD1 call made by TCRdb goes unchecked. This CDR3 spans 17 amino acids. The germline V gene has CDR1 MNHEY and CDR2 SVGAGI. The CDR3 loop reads CASSYSRTGVWADTQYF.

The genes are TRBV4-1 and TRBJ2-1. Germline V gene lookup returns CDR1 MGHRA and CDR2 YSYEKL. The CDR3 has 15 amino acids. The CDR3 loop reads CASSQASSSYNEQFF.

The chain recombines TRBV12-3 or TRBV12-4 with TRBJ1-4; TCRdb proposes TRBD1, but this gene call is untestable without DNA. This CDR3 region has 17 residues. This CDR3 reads CASSPRTPAATNEKLFF.

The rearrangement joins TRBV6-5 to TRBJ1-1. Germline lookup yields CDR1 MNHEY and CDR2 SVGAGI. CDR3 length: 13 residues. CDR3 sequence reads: CASSLSQNTEAFF.

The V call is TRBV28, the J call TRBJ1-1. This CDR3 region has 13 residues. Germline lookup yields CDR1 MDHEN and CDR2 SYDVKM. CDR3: CASSTMGSPEAFF.

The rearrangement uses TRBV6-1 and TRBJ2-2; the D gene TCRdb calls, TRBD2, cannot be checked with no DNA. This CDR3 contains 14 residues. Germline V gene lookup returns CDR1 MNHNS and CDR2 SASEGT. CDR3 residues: CASSLTTSAGELFF.

The chain's CDR3 is CASSAGTSGRTDTQYF. This chain connects TRBV25-1 to TRBJ2-3; the D gene TCRdb calls, TRBD2, cannot be checked with no DNA. CDR3 length: 16 amino acids. CDR1 MGHDK and CDR2 SYGVNS come from the germline V gene.

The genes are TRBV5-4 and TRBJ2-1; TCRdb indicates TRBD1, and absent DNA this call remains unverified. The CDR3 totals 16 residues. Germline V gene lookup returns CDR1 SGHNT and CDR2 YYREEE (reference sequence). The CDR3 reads CASSLGSGGENNEQFF.

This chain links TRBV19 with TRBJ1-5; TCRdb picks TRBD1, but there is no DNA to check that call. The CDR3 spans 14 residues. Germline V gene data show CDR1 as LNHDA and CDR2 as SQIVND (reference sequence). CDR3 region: CACPRGFCNQPQHF.

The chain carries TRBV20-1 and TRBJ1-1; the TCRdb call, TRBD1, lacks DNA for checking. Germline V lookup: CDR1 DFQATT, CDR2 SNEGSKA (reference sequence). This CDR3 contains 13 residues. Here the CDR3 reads CSATDTYTGEAFF.

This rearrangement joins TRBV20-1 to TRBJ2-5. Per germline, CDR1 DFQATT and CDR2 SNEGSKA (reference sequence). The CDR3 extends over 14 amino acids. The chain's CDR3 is CSATRRDLQETQYF.

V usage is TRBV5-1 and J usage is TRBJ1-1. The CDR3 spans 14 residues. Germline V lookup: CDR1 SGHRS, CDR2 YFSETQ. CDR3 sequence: CASNQEVVNTEAFF.

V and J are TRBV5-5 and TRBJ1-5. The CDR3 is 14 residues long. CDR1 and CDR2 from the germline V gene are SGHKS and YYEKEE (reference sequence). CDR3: CASSLVTSNQPQHF.

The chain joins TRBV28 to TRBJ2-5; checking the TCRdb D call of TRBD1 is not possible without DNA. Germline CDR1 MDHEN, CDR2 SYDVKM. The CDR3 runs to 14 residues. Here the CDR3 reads CASSLAGGAKTQYF.

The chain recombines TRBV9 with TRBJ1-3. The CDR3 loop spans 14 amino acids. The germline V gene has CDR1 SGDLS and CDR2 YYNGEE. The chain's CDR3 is CASSGILSGNTIYF.

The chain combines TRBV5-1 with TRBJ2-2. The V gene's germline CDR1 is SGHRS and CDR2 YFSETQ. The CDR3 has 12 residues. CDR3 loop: CASMTDTGELFF. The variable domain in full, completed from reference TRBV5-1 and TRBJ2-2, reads KAGVTQTPRYLIKTRGQQVTLSCSPISGHRSVSWYQQTPGQGLQFLFEYFSETQRNKGNFPGRFSGRQFSNSRSEMNVSTLELGDSALYLCASMTDTGELFFGEGSRLTVL.

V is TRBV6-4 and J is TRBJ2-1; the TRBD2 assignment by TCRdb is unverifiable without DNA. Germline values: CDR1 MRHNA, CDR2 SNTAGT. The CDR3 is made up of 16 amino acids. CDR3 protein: CASLSTSASSYNEQFF.

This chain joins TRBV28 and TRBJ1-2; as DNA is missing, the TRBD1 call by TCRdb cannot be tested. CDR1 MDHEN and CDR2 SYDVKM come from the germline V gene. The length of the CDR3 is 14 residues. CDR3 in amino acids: CASSLQQDNYGYTF.

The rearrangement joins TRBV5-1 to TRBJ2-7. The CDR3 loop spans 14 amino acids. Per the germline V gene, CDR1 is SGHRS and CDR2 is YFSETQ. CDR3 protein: CASSLIWQSYEQYF.

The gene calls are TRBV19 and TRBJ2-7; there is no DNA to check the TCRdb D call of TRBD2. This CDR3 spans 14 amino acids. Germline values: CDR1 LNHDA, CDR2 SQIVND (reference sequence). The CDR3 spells CASSTGPASYEQYF.

CDR3 sequence reads: CASSVSGGAGTGELFF. The V and J genes are TRBV19 and TRBJ2-2; the D call of TRBD2 rests on TCRdb alone, since no DNA is present to check it. This CDR3 has 16 residues. Germline loops: CDR1 LNHDA, CDR2 SQIVND (reference sequence).

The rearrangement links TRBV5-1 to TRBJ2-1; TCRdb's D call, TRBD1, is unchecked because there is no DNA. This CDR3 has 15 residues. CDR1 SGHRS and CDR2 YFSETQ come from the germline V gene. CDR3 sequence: CASSLAGTGLNEQFF.